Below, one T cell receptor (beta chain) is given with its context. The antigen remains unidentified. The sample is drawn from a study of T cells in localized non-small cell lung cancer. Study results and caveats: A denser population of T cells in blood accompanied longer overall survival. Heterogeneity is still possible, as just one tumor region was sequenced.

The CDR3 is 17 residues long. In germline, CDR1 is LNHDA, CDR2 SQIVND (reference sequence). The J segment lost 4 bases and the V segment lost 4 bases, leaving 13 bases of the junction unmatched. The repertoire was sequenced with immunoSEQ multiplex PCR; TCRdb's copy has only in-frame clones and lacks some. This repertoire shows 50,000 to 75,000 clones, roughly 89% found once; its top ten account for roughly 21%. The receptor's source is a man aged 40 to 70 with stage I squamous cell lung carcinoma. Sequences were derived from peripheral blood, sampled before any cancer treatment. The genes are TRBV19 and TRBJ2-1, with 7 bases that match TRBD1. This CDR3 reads CASSTSGTAFLYNEQFF. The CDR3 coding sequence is TGTGCCAGTAGTACCTCCGGGACAGCCTTCTTGTACAATGAGCAGTTCTTC.